A selection of T cell receptor beta chains follows, all from one sample in a study of human T cells and chemical hapten exposure. TCRdb used MiXCR to reprocess the RACE reads, holding one entry per CDR3 protein. The repertoire holds more than 65,000 distinct CDR3 sequences, with 7% to 8% as singletons. The sequencing here drew on whole blood, taken in connection with sensitization to the hapten diphenylcyclopropenone (DPC). The receptors were gathered from a woman in her twenties or thirties with alopecia areata. Some clones in this sample may be carry-over from other donors' samples. Each CDR3 is given with its conserved first and last residue. Fields, in order: clone size, D gene, J gene, V gene, CDR3 protein, CDR3 DNA. D genes are given only for firm matches. Size tells how often a clone was seen (once, few, many) or the class of an expanded clone, and some rows leave it out.

>few|.|TRBJ2-3|TRBV12-3/TRBV12-4
CASSFQSDTQYF
TGTGCCAGCAGTTTCCAGTCGGATACGCAGTATTTT
>many|.|TRBJ2-2|TRBV2
CASKRPPHTGELFF
TGTGCCAGCAAAAGGCCCCCGCACACCGGGGAGCTGTTTTTT
>many|.|TRBJ2-5|TRBV7-9
CASGLSGETQYF
TGTGCCAGCGGCCTAAGTGGCGAGACCCAGTACTTC
>many|.|TRBJ1-5|TRBV7-2
CASSLATDSNQPQHF
TGTGCCAGCAGCTTAGCCACAGATAGCAATCAGCCCCAGCATTTT
>few|.|TRBJ1-4|TRBV5-1
CASSPLGVTNEKLFF
TGCGCCAGCAGCCCCCTGGGGGTGACTAATGAAAAACTGTTTTTT
>.|.|TRBJ1-1|TRBV7-6
CASSSRQWLHTEAFF
TGTGCCAGCAGCTCCCGACAGTGGCTTCACACTGAAGCTTTCTTT
>.|.|TRBJ1-1|TRBV5-1
CASSSGLSRKNTEAFF
TGCGCCAGCAGCTCTGGGCTTTCAAGGAAGAACACTGAAGCTTTCTTT
>many|.|TRBJ1-1|TRBV10-1
CASSESRMTEAFF
TGCGCCAGCAGTGAGTCGAGGATGACTGAAGCTTTCTTT
>many|.|TRBJ2-3|TRBV5-1
CASSPPDSTDTQYF
TGCGCCAGCAGCCCCCCTGACAGCACAGATACGCAGTATTTT
>.|.|TRBJ1-5|TRBV27
CASSLSSRAGNQPQHF
TGTGCCAGCAGTTTGTCCTCCAGGGCCGGCAATCAGCCCCAGCATTTT
>few|TRBD1|TRBJ2-7|TRBV2
CASSYRGLEQYF
TGTGCCAGCAGTTACAGGGGTCTCGAGCAGTACTTC
>.|.|TRBJ1-1|TRBV19
CASSPGTYTEAFF
TGTGCCAGTAGTCCAGGGACCTACACTGAAGCTTTCTTT
>many|TRBD2|TRBJ2-1|TRBV5-1
CASGGDGGTYNEQFF
TGCGCCAGCGGTGGGGACGGGGGGACCTACAATGAGCAGTTCTTC
>few|TRBD2|TRBJ2-5|TRBV12-3/TRBV12-4
CASTWTIGLAGGSGRETQYF
TGTGCCAGCACCTGGACCATCGGACTAGCGGGGGGAAGTGGGCGAGAGACCCAGTACTTC
>many|TRBD2|TRBJ2-5|TRBV30
CAWSGGAGETQYF
TGTGCCTGGAGCGGGGGGGCGGGGGAGACCCAGTACTTC
>many|.|TRBJ2-6|TRBV10-3
CAISDNRVAGANVLTF
TGTGCCATCAGCGATAACAGGGTCGCCGGGGCCAACGTCCTGACTTTC
>many|TRBD1|TRBJ1-2|TRBV20-1
CSARQGANYGYTF
TGCAGTGCTAGACAGGGGGCAAACTATGGCTACACCTTC
>few|.|TRBJ2-1|TRBV19
CASSRTTGPEQFF
TGTGCCAGTAGTAGAACAACAGGGCCCGAGCAGTTCTTC
>.|TRBD1|TRBJ1-5|TRBV10-3
CAIRPTGGNQPQHF
TGTGCCATCAGACCCACAGGGGGGAATCAGCCCCAGCATTTT
>many|.|TRBJ1-1|TRBV20-1
CSAVDRTWGTEAFF
TGCAGTGCAGTAGACAGGACCTGGGGCACTGAAGCTTTCTTT
>many|TRBD1|TRBJ2-7|TRBV23-1
CASSPGQGLYEQYF
TGCGCCAGCAGTCCGGGACAGGGACTATACGAGCAGTACTTC
>few|TRBD1|TRBJ1-2|TRBV5-4
CASSFVDRGLLDGYTF
TGTGCCAGCAGCTTCGTGGACAGGGGGCTACTGGATGGCTACACCTTC
>few|TRBD2|TRBJ2-2|TRBV3-1
CASSQDGFRTSRTGELFF
TGTGCCAGCAGCCAAGATGGATTTCGGACTAGCAGGACCGGGGAGCTGTTTTTT
>.|.|TRBJ2-5|TRBV5-6
CASSPSTTGTQYF
TGTGCCAGCAGCCCTAGCACGACGGGGACCCAGTACTTC
>many|TRBD2|TRBJ2-3|TRBV6-6
CASLVAGGTDTQYF
TGTGCCAGCCTAGTAGCGGGGGGTACAGATACGCAGTATTTT